This entry is about one T cell receptor (beta chain). The same CDR3 also results from other DNA sequences found in this sample. These data belong to a study of shared clonotypes between healthy human individuals. Several immunoSEQ plates held equal portions of the genomic DNA taken from each subset. The data were produced by immunoSEQ multiplex PCR, yet TCRdb's version contains in-frame clones alone and is incomplete. This table holds about 2.4 million clones, about 92% found once. The sample comprised naive CD4+ T cells sorted from blood. The subset is: CD45RA+ positively selected. This sequence originates from a man between 18 and 35 years old in good health.

CDR3 sequence reads: CASSVGQGPYEQYF. The DNA for the CDR3 is TGTGCCAGCAGCGTAGGACAGGGCCCCTACGAGCAGTACTTC. The rearrangement joins TRBV9 to TRBJ2-7; 7 nucleotides agree with TRBD1. Germline values: CDR1 SGDLS, CDR2 YYNGEE. This CDR3 contains 14 residues. V lost 0 bases and J lost 2; bases outside the gene matches: 2.